This T cell receptor beta chain is from a study of cytomegalovirus exposure and HLA in healthy donors. The PCR was carried out with 60 Vbeta primers and 13 Jbeta primers. Sequencing used immunoSEQ multiplex PCR; TCRdb keeps in-frame clones, though not all of them. Altogether around 130,000 clones are present, about 80% being singletons, with the ten largest covering 4.5% to 5.5%. This CDR3 contains 16 residues. J lost 4 bases, V lost 1 base, and 8 bases had no gene match. Germline assignment: CDR1 SGHDT and CDR2 YYEEEE. The chain carries TRBV5-6 and TRBJ2-3; 8 nucleotides line up with TRBD1. The receptor's source is a man aged 25-45 years in good health and CMV-seronegative. Sample: PBMCs. The CDR3: CASSLLGQGFSDTQYF. In DNA form, the CDR3 reads TGTGCCAGCAGCTTGCTAGGACAGGGTTTTTCAGATACGCAGTATTTT. The full variable domain, its missing parts supplied by reference TRBV5-6 and TRBJ2-3, is DAGVTQSPTHLIKTRGQQVTLRCSPKSGHDTVSWYQQALGQGPQFIFQYYEEEERQRGNFPDRFSGHQFPNYSSELNVNALLLGDSALYLCASSLLGQGFSDTQYFGPGTRLTVL.